This T cell receptor (beta chain) derives from a study of spatial heterogeneity in lung cancer (dated by TCRdb to the late 2010s). Looking at the study overall: Beta-chain transcripts were consistently detected in greater numbers than alpha-chain transcripts, which likely reflected higher beta-chain transcript abundance. TCR alpha and beta repertoires were quantitatively compared across multiple tumor regions, matched nontumor lung and blood in non-small cell lung cancer. In the raw uncorrected reads, each unique combination of TCR and UMI appeared more than ten times on average. Nonsynonymous mutation counts, determined by whole-exome sequencing of tumor tissue, were related to TCR repertoire features. Both alpha and beta chains were TCR-sequenced in fewer than 250 tumor regions, approximately 67 matched nontumor lung samples and around 50 PBMC samples obtained at surgery.

At least ten counts were recorded for this clonotype. No cognate antigen has been identified for it. Base qualities are not at hand, and no much larger clone is one base apart. This beta chain is off target for a library built for alpha chains, so its abundance means little. The sample's time point label is to be understood as: sample taken at primary tumor resection. The donors were fewer than 90 patients from the lung TRACERx cohort who had early-stage, untreated non-small cell lung cancer. Whole RNA extracted from tumor and nontumor lung tissue, or from cryopreserved PBMC samples, was used for TCR sequencing without cell sorting. A patient was chosen for TCR sequencing only when enough RNA was available from at least two tumor regions. The library was made by 5' RACE. Sequencing instrument: NextSeq 500. In the TCR library protocol, a unique molecular identifier was attached to each TCR cDNA molecule so that PCR and sequencing errors could be corrected. The paper's data handling went like this. TCR identification, UMI-based error correction and CDR3 extraction were performed with Decombinator tools. TCRs above a frequency of 2 per 1,000, corresponding to the top 1% of the tumor frequency distribution, were defined as expanded. Each repertoire was subsampled 100 times to 5,000 TCRs, after which Renyi diversity was computed with the R vegan package. CDR3 similarity networks were constructed using string-kernel similarity of amino acid triplets, with links drawn between CDR3s whose pairwise similarity was above 0.82. TCRdb trimmed public reads at Q25 via fastp, called clones via MiXCR and kept in-frame beta chains. All rows with the same CDR3 protein become a single entry with the most common DNA and genes. In this record, the V and J calls reflect TCRdb's handling and not the investigators' own analysis. This sample has some 6,000 distinct CDR3 sequences in its table, and roughly an eighth of those were observed once. The ten biggest clones cover approximately 15% of the sample.

The paper's findings and limits, for the study overall: Confirming at a functional level the hypothesis that regional TCRs recognize regional mutations was considered to require additional single-cell paired TCR alpha and beta sequencing.

Taken from the germline V gene, the CDR1 and CDR2 loops are SNHLY and FYNNEI. V is trimmed back by 8 bases and J by 4 bases, and the junction contains 6 bases that no gene match accounts for. Measured from the cysteine to the phenylalanine, the CDR3 is 14 residues long. Only the CDR3 DNA is retained, 42 bases long and in frame from the first base. The clonotype was recovered from a human donor with early-stage non-small cell lung cancer. The chain is assembled from TRBV2 and TRBJ2-1, with TRBD1 matching 9 junction bases. The input for sequencing was lung tissue, taken at surgery. In nucleotide form, the sequence is TGTGCCAGCTCCCGGGACAGGGTATACAATGAGCAGTTCTTC. The resulting protein is CASSRDRVYNEQFF.